Below are 15 T cell receptor beta chains sequenced from a single sample in a study of T-cell reconstitution after alpha-beta-depleted transplantation in children (dated by TCRdb to 2015 to 2016). Receptor amplification or capture employed PCR. Instrument on record: Illumina HiSeq 2500. To normalize quantification of the TCRbeta repertoire, the TCR libraries were built with molecular barcoding that relied on unique molecular identifiers. The public reads were run again by TCRdb, first through fastp at Q25 and then through MiXCR, and only productive beta chains were kept. Duplicate CDR3 protein sequences are folded into a single record with the most common DNA and genes. Here the sample has about 500,000 distinct CDR3 sequences; about 30% occur a single time. The ten top clones hold approximately 2.3% of the sample. The material was PBMCs from the stem cell graft donor, obtained from the stem cell graft. The receptors come from a human donor who donated a stem cell graft to a child with aplastic anemia.

J is TRBJ2-3 and V is TRBV24-1; 10 bases are shared with TRBD2. Germline-derived CDR1 and CDR2 are KGHDR and SFDVKD. V shed 5 bases and J 1 base; nucleotides not matched to a gene: 11. The CDR3 contains 18 residues. This chain's CDR3 is CATSVRAGGVQGTDTQYF. The CDR3 DNA reads as TGTGCCACCAGTGTACGAGCGGGAGGGGTCCAAGGCACAGATACGCAGTATTTT.

CDR3 sequence reads: CASSLGSTAYNQPLHF. CDR3 coding DNA: TGTGCCAGCAGTCTAGGGAGCACCGCTTATAATCAGCCCCTCCACTTT. The genes are TRBV12-3 or TRBV12-4 and TRBJ1-6; D call uncertain. The CDR3 spans 16 residues. V lost 5 bases, J lost 13 bases, and 24 bases lay in between.

The chain joins TRBV10-3 to TRBJ2-6, with 8 bases identical to TRBD1. The CDR3 is made up of 17 amino acids. Germline V gene lookup returns CDR1 ENHRY and CDR2 SYGVKD. V shed 6 bases, J shed 0 bases, and the junction held 7 bases outside the gene matches. The CDR3 here is CAISWDRNPSGANVLTF. The CDR3, as DNA: TGTGCCATCAGCTGGGACAGGAACCCCTCTGGGGCCAACGTCCTGACTTTC.

This clonotype was observed once. The chain recombines TRBV25-1 with TRBJ2-1; 14 bases align to TRBD2. Germline V lookup: CDR1 MGHDK, CDR2 SYGVNS. The CDR3 is 13 residues long. V shed 7 bases, J shed 14 bases, and the junction held 7 bases outside the gene matches. The CDR3 coding sequence is TGTGCCAGCAAGACTAGCGGGAGGGCCCAGGAGTTCTTC. It is translated as CASKTSGRAQEFF.

The V and J genes are TRBV7-2 and TRBJ1-4; D remains ambiguous. The germline gives CDR1 SGHTA, CDR2 FQGNSA. V was pared by 9 bases and J by 0 bases, with 8 bases between. The CDR3 loop spans 13 amino acids. CDR3 residues: CASGEATNEKLFF. The CDR3 bases are TGTGCCAGTGGGGAAGCAACTAATGAAAAACTGTTTTTT.

V gene TRBV18 combines with J gene TRBJ2-7; D possibly corresponds to TRBD1 (6 bases). Trimming took 3 bases from V and 2 from J, leaving 14 bases between them. This CDR3 is built from 15 residues. The germline CDR1 and CDR2 sequences are KGHSH and LQKENI. The CDR3 spells CASSPPGTKPYEQYF. CDR3 in DNA: TGTGCCAGCTCACCTCCGGGGACAAAGCCCTACGAGCAGTACTTC.

V gene TRBV29-1 combines with J gene TRBJ2-1, with D possibly called TRBD1 or TRBD2 (5 bases each). V was pared by 7 bases and J by 4 bases, with 23 bases between. From germline, CDR1 is SQVTM and CDR2 ANQGSEA. This CDR3 comprises 16 residues. CDR3 residues: CSAPIFGTRSYNEQFF. The CDR3 nucleotides read TGCAGCGCCCCTATTTTTGGGACCCGTTCTTACAATGAGCAGTTCTTC.

This chain links TRBV25-1 with TRBJ1-2; D call uncertain. V was cut by 3 bases and J by 5 bases, with 19 bases left in between. CDR3 length: 16 residues. The germline V gene has CDR1 MGHDK and CDR2 SYGVNS. Here the CDR3 reads CASSDTNSGLLYGYTF. The CDR3 DNA follows: TGTGCCAGCAGTGATACTAACAGCGGACTCCTTTATGGCTACACCTTC.

A few counts support this clonotype. The CDR3, as DNA: TGTGCCAGCAGCTGGGAGGGGGCGGGAAGCAATCAGCCCCAGCATTTT. Amino acids: CASSWEGAGSNQPQHF. The V and J genes are TRBV5-5 and TRBJ1-5; TRBD1 aligns across 7 bases. The CDR3 runs to 16 residues. Looked up from germline, CDR1 is SGHKS and CDR2 is YYEKEE (reference sequence). J was trimmed by 1 base and V by 3 bases; bases with no gene match: 7. Based on the CDR3 plus reference TRBV5-5 and TRBJ1-5, the full variable domain is DAGVTQSPTHLIKTRGQQVTLRCSPISGHKSVSWYQQVLGQGPQFIFQYYEKEERGRGNFPDRFSARQFPNYSSELNVNALLLGDSALYLCASSWEGAGSNQPQHFGDGTRLSIL.

This sequence joins TRBV10-3 and TRBJ1-1; 8 bases map to TRBD1. V trimming: 0 bases; J trimming: 6 bases; junction bases outside the gene matches: 9. Germline V gene lookup returns CDR1 ENHRY and CDR2 SYGVKD. This CDR3 has 16 residues. This chain's CDR3 is CAISESVAGGLSEAFF. In DNA form, the CDR3 reads TGTGCCATCAGTGAGTCGGTGGCAGGGGGCCTATCTGAAGCTTTCTTT.

The sample holds many counts of this clonotype. This chain uses TRBV27 with TRBJ2-1, with 7 bases matching TRBD2. The CDR3 has 14 amino acids. After removal of 7 bases from V and 0 bases from J, the junction contained 3 bases not matched to a gene. CDR1 is MNHEY and CDR2 is SMNVEV in the germline V gene (reference sequence). The CDR3 here is CASKGGSSYNEQFF. CDR3 DNA: TGTGCCAGCAAGGGCGGGAGCTCCTACAATGAGCAGTTCTTC.

This clonotype was counted only a few times. This chain connects TRBV20-1 to TRBJ2-1; D call uncertain. CDR3 length: 15 residues. Trimming shortened V by 3 bases and J by 4 bases, and 16 bases separated the two germline ends. The germline CDR1 and CDR2 sequences are DFQATT and SNEGSKA (reference sequence). The chain's CDR3 is CSASSSVEQYNEQFF. The CDR3 region has the DNA TGCAGTGCTAGTTCGAGTGTAGAGCAATACAATGAGCAGTTCTTC.

The table lists this clonotype with a count of one. The rearrangement links TRBV12-3 or TRBV12-4 to TRBJ1-5; possibly TRBD1 for D (5 bases). This CDR3 is built from 13 residues. V was cut by 3 bases and J by 9 bases, with 12 bases left in between. In nucleotides, the CDR3 is TGTGCCAGCAGTTTCCGGGGGTCAGGGCCCCAGCATTTT. Translating gives CASSFRGSGPQHF.

The chain joins TRBV12-3 or TRBV12-4 to TRBJ2-1, with D unclear. CDR3 length: 14 residues. The V end was cut by 3 bases, the J end by 3 bases, with 9 bases between. The CDR3: CASSFSEIYNEQFF. The CDR3 DNA sequence: TGTGCCAGCAGTTTCAGCGAAATCTACAATGAGCAGTTCTTC.

This rearrangement joins TRBV5-4 to TRBJ2-2; 10 bases agree with TRBD2. Trimming took 8 bases from V and 1 from J; bases not matched to a gene: 11. CDR3 length: 17 residues. Germline loops: CDR1 SGHNT, CDR2 YYREEE (reference sequence). DNA of the CDR3: TGTGCCAGTCAGCGGGAGGGAGCGGCAGGGAACACCGGGGAGCTGTTTTTT. This encodes CASQREGAAGNTGELFF.